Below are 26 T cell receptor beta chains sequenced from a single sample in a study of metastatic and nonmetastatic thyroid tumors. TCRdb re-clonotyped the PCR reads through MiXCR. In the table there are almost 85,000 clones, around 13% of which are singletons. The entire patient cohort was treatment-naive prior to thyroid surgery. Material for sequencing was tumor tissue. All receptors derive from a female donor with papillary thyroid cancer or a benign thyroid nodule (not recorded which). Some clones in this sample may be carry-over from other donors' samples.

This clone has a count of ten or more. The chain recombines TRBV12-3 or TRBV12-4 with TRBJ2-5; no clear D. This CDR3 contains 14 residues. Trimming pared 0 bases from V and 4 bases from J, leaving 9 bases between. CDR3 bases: TGTGCCAGCAGTTTAGCGGTCTTACGAGAGACCCAGTACTTC. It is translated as CASSLAVLRETQYF.

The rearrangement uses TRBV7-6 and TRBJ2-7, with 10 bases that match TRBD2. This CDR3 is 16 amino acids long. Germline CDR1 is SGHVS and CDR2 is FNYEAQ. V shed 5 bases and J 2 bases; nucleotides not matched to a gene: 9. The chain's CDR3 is CASSPRTSGTAYEQYF. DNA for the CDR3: TGTGCCAGCAGCCCCCGGACTAGCGGTACGGCCTACGAGCAGTACTTC.

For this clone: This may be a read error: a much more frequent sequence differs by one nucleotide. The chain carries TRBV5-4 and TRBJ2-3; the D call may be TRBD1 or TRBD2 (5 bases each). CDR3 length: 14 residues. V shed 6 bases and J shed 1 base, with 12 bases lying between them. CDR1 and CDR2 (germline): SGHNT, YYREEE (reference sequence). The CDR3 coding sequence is TGTGCCAGCACGGGGCGGTATCGCACAGATACGCAGTATTTT. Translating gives CASTGRYRTDTQYF.

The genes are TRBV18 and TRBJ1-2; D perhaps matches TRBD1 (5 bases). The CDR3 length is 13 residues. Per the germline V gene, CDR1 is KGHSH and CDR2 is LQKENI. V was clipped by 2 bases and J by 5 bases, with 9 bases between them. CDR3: CASSPGGSYGYTF. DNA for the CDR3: TGTGCCAGCTCACCAGGGGGGAGTTATGGCTACACCTTC.

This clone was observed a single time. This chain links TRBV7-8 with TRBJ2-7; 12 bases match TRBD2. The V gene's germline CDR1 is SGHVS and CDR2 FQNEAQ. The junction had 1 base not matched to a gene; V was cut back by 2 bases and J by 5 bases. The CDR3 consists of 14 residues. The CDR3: CASSLLAGGDEQYF. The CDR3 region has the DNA TGTGCCAGCAGCTTACTAGCGGGAGGGGACGAGCAGTACTTC.

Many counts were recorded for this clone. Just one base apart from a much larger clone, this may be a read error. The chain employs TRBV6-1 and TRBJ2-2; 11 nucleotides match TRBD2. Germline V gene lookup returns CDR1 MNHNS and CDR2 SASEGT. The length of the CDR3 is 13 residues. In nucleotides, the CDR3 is TGTGCCTGCAGGACTAGCGGGACCGGGGAGCTGTTTTTT. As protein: CACRTSGTGELFF.

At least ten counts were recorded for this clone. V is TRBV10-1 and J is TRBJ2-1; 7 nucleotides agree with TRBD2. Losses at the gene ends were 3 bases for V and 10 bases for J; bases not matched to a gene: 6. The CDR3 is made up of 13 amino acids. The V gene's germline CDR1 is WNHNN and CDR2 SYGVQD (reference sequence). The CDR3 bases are TGCGCCAGCAGTGACGCGGGAGTCACCGAGCAGTTCTTC. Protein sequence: CASSDAGVTEQFF.

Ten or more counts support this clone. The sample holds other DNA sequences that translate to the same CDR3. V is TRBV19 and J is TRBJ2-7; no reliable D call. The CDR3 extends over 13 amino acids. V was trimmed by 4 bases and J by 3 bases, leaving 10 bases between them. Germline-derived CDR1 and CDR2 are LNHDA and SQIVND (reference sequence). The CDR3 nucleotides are TGTGCCAGTAGTACGGCCAGGAACTACGAGCAGTACTTC. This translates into CASSTARNYEQYF.

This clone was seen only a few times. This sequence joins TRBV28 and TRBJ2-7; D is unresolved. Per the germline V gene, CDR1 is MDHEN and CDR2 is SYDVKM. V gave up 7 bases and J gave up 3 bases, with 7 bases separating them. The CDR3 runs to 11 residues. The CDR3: CASKAGYEQYF. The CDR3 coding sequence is TGTGCCAGCAAGGCCGGCTACGAGCAGTACTTC. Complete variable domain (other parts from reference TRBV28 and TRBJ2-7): DVKVTQSSRYLVKRTGEKVFLECVQDMDHENMFWYRQDPGLGLRLIYFSYDVKMKEKGDIPEGYSVSREKKERFSLILESASTNQTSMYLCASKAGYEQYFGPGTRLTVT.

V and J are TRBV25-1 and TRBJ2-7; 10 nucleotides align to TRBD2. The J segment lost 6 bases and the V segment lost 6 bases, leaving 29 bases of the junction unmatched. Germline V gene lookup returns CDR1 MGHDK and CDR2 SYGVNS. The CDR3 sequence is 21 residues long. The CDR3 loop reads CASRSGLAVVWGPTELTEQYF. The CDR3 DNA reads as TGTGCCAGCAGGTCCGGACTAGCGGTAGTTTGGGGGCCAACAGAACTAACCGAGCAGTACTTC.

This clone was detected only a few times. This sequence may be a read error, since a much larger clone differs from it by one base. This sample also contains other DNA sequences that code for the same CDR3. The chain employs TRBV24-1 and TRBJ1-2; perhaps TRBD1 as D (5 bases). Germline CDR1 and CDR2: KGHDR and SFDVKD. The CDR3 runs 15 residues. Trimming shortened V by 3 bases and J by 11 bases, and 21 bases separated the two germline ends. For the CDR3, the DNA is TGTGCCACCAGTGATCCCTCCAGGGACGGATTTGGATACACCTTC. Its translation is CATSDPSRDGFGYTF.

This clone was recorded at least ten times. The CDR3 nucleotides are TGTGCCAGCAGTTTAAACAGGGCCGGAGATACGCAGTATTTT. Its protein product is CASSLNRAGDTQYF. The chain carries TRBV27 and TRBJ2-3, with D maybe TRBD1 (6 bases). This CDR3 spans 14 amino acids. Trimming took off 2 bases at V and 5 bases at J, with 11 bases between the two ends. The germline CDR1 and CDR2 sequences are MNHEY and SMNVEV (reference sequence).

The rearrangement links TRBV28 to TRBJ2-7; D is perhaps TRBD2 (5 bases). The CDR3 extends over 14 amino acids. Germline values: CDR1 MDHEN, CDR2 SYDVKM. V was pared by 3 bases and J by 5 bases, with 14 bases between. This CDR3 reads CASSFVREFNEQYF. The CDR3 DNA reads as TGTGCCAGCAGTTTTGTGAGGGAATTTAACGAGCAGTACTTC. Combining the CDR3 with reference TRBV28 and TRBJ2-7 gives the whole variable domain DVKVTQSSRYLVKRTGEKVFLECVQDMDHENMFWYRQDPGLGLRLIYFSYDVKMKEKGDIPEGYSVSREKKERFSLILESASTNQTSMYLCASSFVREFNEQYFGPGTRLTVT.

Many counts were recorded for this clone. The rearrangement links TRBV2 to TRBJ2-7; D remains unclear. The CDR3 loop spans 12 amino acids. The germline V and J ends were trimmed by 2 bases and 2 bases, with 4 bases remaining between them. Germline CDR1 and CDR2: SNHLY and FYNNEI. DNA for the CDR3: TGTGCCAGCAGTGAACTAGCCTACGAGCAGTACTTC. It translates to CASSELAYEQYF.

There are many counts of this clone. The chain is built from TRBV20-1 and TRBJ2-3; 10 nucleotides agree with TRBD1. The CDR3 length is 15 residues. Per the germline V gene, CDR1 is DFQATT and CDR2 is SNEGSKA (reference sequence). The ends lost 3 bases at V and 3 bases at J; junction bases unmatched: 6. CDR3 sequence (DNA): TGCAGTGCTAGGAGGGGACAGGGGATAACAGATACGCAGTATTTT. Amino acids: CSARRGQGITDTQYF.

The CDR3 sequence: CASSDSLSGQGQTNSPLHF. The CDR3 region has the DNA TGTGCCAGCAGTGACTCGCTATCTGGACAGGGCCAGACGAATTCACCCCTCCACTTT. V is TRBV6-4 and J is TRBJ1-6; 8 positions match TRBD1. The trim removed 0 bases at V and 7 bases at J, leaving 14 bases unmatched. The V gene's germline CDR1 is MRHNA and CDR2 SNTAGT. The CDR3 has 19 residues.

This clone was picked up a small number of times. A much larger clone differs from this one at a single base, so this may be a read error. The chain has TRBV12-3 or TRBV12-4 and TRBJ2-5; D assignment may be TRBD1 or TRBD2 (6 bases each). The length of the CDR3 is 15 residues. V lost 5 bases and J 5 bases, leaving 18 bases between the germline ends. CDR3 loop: CASSLQGGPHETQYF. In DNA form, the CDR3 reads TGTGCCAGCAGTCTACAGGGAGGTCCACATGAGACCCAGTACTTC.

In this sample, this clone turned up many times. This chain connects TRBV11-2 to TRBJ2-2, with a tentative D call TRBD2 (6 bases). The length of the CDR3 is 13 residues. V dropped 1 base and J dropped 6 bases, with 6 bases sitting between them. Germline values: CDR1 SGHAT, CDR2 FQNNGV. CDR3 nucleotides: TGTGCCAGCAGCTTAGGACTAGCCGGGGAGCTGTTTTTT. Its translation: CASSLGLAGELFF.

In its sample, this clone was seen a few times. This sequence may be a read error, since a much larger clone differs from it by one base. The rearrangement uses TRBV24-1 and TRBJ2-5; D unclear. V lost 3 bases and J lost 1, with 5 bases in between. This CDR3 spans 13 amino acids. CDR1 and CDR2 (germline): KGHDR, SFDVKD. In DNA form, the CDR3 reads TGTGCCACCAGTGATATTATCCAAGAGACCCAGTACTTC. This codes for CATSDIIQETQYF.

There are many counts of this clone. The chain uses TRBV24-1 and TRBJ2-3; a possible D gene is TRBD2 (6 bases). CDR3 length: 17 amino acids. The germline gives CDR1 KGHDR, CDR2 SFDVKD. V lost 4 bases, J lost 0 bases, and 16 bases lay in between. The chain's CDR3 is CATSDSTRLGSTDTQYF. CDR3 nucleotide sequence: TGTGCCACCAGTGACTCCACGAGACTAGGTAGCACAGATACGCAGTATTTT.

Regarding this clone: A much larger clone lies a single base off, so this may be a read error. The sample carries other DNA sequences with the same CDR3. CDR3 loop: CASTPGANQPQHF. The CDR3 region has the DNA TGTGCCAGCACGCCGGGGGCAAATCAGCCCCAGCATTTT. The chain joins TRBV12-3 or TRBV12-4 to TRBJ1-5, with a possible D match to TRBD1 (6 bases). The CDR3 has 13 amino acids. The V and J ends lost 7 bases and 4 bases respectively, with 11 bases between them.

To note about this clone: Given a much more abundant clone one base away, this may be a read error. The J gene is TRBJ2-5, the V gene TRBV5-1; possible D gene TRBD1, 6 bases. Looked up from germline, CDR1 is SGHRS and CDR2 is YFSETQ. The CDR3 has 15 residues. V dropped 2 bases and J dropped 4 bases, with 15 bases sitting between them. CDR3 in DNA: TGCGCCAGCAGCTTTTCAGGGGCGAAAGGAGAGACCCAGTACTTC. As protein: CASSFSGAKGETQYF.

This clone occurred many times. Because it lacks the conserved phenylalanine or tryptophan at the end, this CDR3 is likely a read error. The CDR3 nucleotides are TGCGCCAGCAGGACCCCCGAGTGGCCCAACTACGAGCAGTACCTC. This gives the protein CASRTPEWPNYEQYL. This chain connects TRBV10-2 to TRBJ2-7, with D unclear. Germline V gene sequence: CDR1 WSHSY, CDR2 SAAADI. Between the trimmed V and J ends, which lost 6 bases and 3 bases, there was a span of 18 bases. The CDR3 consists of 15 residues.

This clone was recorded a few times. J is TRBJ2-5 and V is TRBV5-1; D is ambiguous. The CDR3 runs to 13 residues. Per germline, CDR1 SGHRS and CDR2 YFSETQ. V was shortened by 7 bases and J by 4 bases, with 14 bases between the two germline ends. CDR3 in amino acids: CASSDRISETQYF. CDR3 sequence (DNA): TGCGCCAGCTCCGATAGGATATCAGAGACCCAGTACTTC.

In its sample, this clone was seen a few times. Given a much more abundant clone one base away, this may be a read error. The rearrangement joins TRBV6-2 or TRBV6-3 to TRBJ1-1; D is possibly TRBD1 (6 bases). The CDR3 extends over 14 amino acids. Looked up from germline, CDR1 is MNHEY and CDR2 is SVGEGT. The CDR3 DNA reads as TGTGCCAGCAGTTACACAGGGAGGAACACTGAAGCTCTCTTT. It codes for CASSYTGRNTEALF.

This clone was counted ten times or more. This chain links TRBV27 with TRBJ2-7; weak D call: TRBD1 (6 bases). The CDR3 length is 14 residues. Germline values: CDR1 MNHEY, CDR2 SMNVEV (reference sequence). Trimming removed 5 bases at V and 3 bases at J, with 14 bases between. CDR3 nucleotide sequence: TGTGCCAGCAGTCCTGGGACATATTACTACGAGCAGTACTTC. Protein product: CASSPGTYYYEQYF.